One sample yielded the 26 T cell receptor beta chains listed below, sequenced in a study of blood T cell repertoires in COVID-19. Sequenced by immunoSEQ multiplex PCR; TCRdb stores in-frame clones only, minus some. The sample yields about 87,000 clones, roughly 75% seen once. The sequenced sample consisted of peripheral blood. The receptor source for this set is a woman aged 45-60 years with acute or convalescent COVID-19.

V gene TRBV2 combines with J gene TRBJ2-1; a possible D gene is TRBD1 (5 bases). V lost 5 bases and J lost 5, with 16 bases in between. CDR3 length equals 15 residues. The germline CDR1 and CDR2 sequences are SNHLY and FYNNEI. The CDR3 protein is CASSSQNQGHNEQFF. CDR3 DNA sequence: TGTGCCAGCAGTTCCCAAAATCAGGGTCACAATGAGCAGTTCTTC.

The V call is TRBV24-1, the J call TRBJ2-1; 11 positions match TRBD2. The CDR3 runs to 16 residues. Germline V gene lookup returns CDR1 KGHDR and CDR2 SFDVKD. V lost 8 bases to trimming and J lost 4 bases; unmatched junction nucleotides: 9. This CDR3 is CATTASGGPAYNEQFF. In nucleotides, the CDR3 is TGTGCCACCACGGCTAGCGGGGGGCCAGCGTACAATGAGCAGTTCTTC.

This sequence joins TRBV6-5 and TRBJ1-2; D is unresolved. The V end lost 7 bases, the J end lost 3 bases, and 6 bases lay between the germline ends. CDR1 and CDR2 (germline): MNHEY, SVGAGI. This CDR3 contains 11 residues. This CDR3 is CASMGDYGYTF. The DNA of the CDR3 is TGTGCCAGCATGGGAGACTATGGCTACACCTTC.

V and J are TRBV7-9 and TRBJ2-7; D uncertain. The CDR3 sequence is 14 residues long. V was trimmed by 2 bases and J by 0 bases, leaving 8 bases between them. Germline-derived CDR1 and CDR2 are SEHNR and FQNEAQ (reference sequence). The CDR3 sequence: CASSLLPSSYEQYF. CDR3 DNA sequence: TGTGCCAGCAGCTTATTGCCCAGCTCCTACGAGCAGTACTTC.

V usage is TRBV9 and J usage is TRBJ2-7, with 10 bases identical to TRBD2. This CDR3 region has 13 residues. J was trimmed by 5 bases and V by 7 bases; bases with no gene match: 6. Germline-derived CDR1 and CDR2 are SGDLS and YYNGEE. The DNA of the CDR3 is TGTGCCAGCTCAGCGGGGGGGCGGGACGAGCAGTACTTC. Amino acids: CASSAGGRDEQYF.

The chain joins TRBV15 to TRBJ1-1, with 7 bases identical to TRBD1. In germline, CDR1 is LNHNV, CDR2 YYDKDF (reference sequence). The CDR3 totals 14 residues. The J segment lost 4 bases and the V segment lost 3 bases, leaving 5 bases of the junction unmatched. The CDR3 loop reads CATSSLQGFTEAFF. CDR3 coding DNA: TGTGCCACCAGCAGCCTACAGGGGTTCACTGAAGCTTTCTTT.

This chain links TRBV9 with TRBJ1-1; D unclear. Trimming took 5 bases from V and 2 from J, leaving 13 bases between them. This CDR3 is built from 14 residues. Per the germline V gene, CDR1 is SGDLS and CDR2 is YYNGEE. CDR3 region: CASSLALGNTEAFF. Here the CDR3 DNA reads TGTGCCAGCAGTTTGGCCCTAGGCAACACTGAAGCTTTCTTT.

With regard to this clone: The same CDR3 arises from other DNA sequences in this sample as well. The chain employs TRBV7-2 and TRBJ1-4, with TRBD1 matching over 9 bases. The V gene end was trimmed by 5 bases and the J gene end by 9 bases; junction bases not matched to a gene: 10. Germline V lookup: CDR1 SGHTA, CDR2 FQGNSA. This CDR3 contains 15 residues. Here the CDR3 reads CASSPPGTGSQKLFF. The CDR3 nucleotides are TGTGCCAGCAGCCCACCCGGGACAGGGAGCCAAAAACTGTTTTTT.

The rearrangement joins TRBV27 to TRBJ1-5, with 10 bases lining up with TRBD1. With 5 bases clipped from V and 6 bases from J, the junction kept 10 bases outside the gene matches. Germline CDR1 is MNHEY and CDR2 is SMNVEV (reference sequence). The CDR3 has 16 residues. CDR3 in amino acids: CASSPYLTGGGQPQHF. CDR3 nucleotide sequence: TGTGCCAGCAGTCCCTATTTGACAGGGGGCGGTCAGCCCCAGCATTTT.

The CDR3 nucleotides read TGTGCCACCAGCGCCCTAACAGGTGTTGGAAACACCATATATTTT. It codes for CATSALTGVGNTIYF. The chain combines TRBV15 with TRBJ1-3, with D possibly TRBD1 on 5 matching bases. The CDR3 contains 15 residues. Trimming stripped 5 bases from V and 3 bases from J, with 14 bases between. Per germline, CDR1 LNHNV and CDR2 YYDKDF (reference sequence).

The chain has TRBV6-5 and TRBJ1-2; 7 bases are shared with TRBD1. CDR3 size: 13 residues. The V and J ends lost 6 bases and 5 bases, in that order; junction bases with no gene match: 6. Germline V gene sequence: CDR1 MNHEY, CDR2 SVGAGI. CDR3 nucleotides: TGTGCCAGCAGGCCGACAGGGCTGTATGGCTACACCTTC. Translation gives CASRPTGLYGYTF.

This sequence joins TRBV4-1 and TRBJ1-5; 9 bases are a match to TRBD1. Looked up from germline, CDR1 is MGHRA and CDR2 is YSYEKL. Unmatched junction bases numbered 3, after V lost 1 base and J lost 5 bases. The length of the CDR3 is 15 residues. CDR3 residues: CASSQGDREDQPQHF. CDR3 coding DNA: TGCGCCAGCAGCCAAGGGGACAGGGAGGATCAGCCCCAGCATTTT.

The V and J genes are TRBV4-3 and TRBJ2-5; the match to TRBD2 covers 12 bases. In germline, CDR1 is LGHNA, CDR2 YSLEER. The CDR3 runs 17 residues. Trimming cost V 1 base and J 4 bases; bases outside gene matches: 7. CDR3 in DNA: TGCGCCAGCAGCCAAGGGGCTAGCGGGGGGGCCCTAGAGACCCAGTACTTC. It encodes CASSQGASGGALETQYF.

The rearrangement joins TRBV28 to TRBJ1-2; 7 positions match TRBD1. The CDR3 consists of 13 residues. CDR1 MDHEN and CDR2 SYDVKM come from the germline V gene. Trimming cost V 3 bases and J 4 bases; bases outside gene matches: 2. CDR3 nucleotides: TGTGCCAGCAGTTTGACAGGGCCCTATGGCTACACCTTC. Translating it yields CASSLTGPYGYTF.

The chain employs TRBV28 and TRBJ1-3, with D possibly matching TRBD1 (5 bases). CDR1 is MDHEN and CDR2 is SYDVKM in the germline V gene. This CDR3 region has 15 residues. Trimming pared 7 bases from V and 2 bases from J, leaving 15 bases between. The CDR3, as DNA: TGTGCCAGCACACCCTCCGGCAGGGCTGGAAACACCATATATTTT. Encoded protein: CASTPSGRAGNTIYF.

The chain carries TRBV5-6 and TRBJ1-2; maybe TRBD1 (6 bases). Trimming removed 6 bases from V and 8 bases from J, with 20 bases in between. Germline CDR1 reads SGHDT; CDR2 reads YYEEEE. CDR3 size: 14 residues. Written as DNA, the CDR3 is TGTGCCAGCATCTCCAAGGGGGTTTTATTAGGCTACACCTTC. Its protein product is CASISKGVLLGYTF.

This clone occurred a few times. In DNA form, the CDR3 reads TGTGCCAGCAGTCAACGCATCGAGGGACAGGGTTTAAATGGCTACACCTTC. Residues: CASSQRIEGQGLNGYTF. The chain has TRBV6-6 and TRBJ1-2, with 9 bases identical to TRBD1. Germline assignment: CDR1 MNHNY and CDR2 SVGAGI (reference sequence). The CDR3 consists of 17 residues. The ends lost 5 bases at V and 6 bases at J; junction bases unmatched: 16.

This chain connects TRBV2 to TRBJ2-7, with 11 bases fitting TRBD1. CDR3 size: 17 residues. From germline, CDR1 is SNHLY and CDR2 FYNNEI. The J segment lost 0 bases and the V segment lost 6 bases, leaving 10 bases of the junction unmatched. CDR3 region: CASSTPSGTGGSYEQYF. CDR3 coding DNA: TGTGCCAGCAGCACTCCTTCCGGGACAGGGGGCTCCTACGAGCAGTACTTC.

The chain employs TRBV28 and TRBJ1-1, with TRBD1 matching over 7 bases. Germline V gene lookup returns CDR1 MDHEN and CDR2 SYDVKM. The CDR3 loop spans 16 amino acids. V lost 4 bases, J lost 5 bases, and 13 bases stayed unmatched. CDR3 amino acids: CASSSTYRGGRTEAFF. CDR3 sequence (DNA): TGTGCCAGCAGTTCAACATACAGGGGCGGGAGGACTGAAGCTTTCTTT.

The chain employs TRBV2 and TRBJ1-2; 9 nucleotides match TRBD1. This CDR3 region has 16 residues. Trimming took 5 bases from V and 6 from J; bases not matched to a gene: 13. Germline CDR1 SNHLY, CDR2 FYNNEI. The DNA of the CDR3 is TGTGCCAGCAGTCTAGGACAGGGGAGGCTTTATGATGGCTACACCTTC. This encodes CASSLGQGRLYDGYTF.

The V gene is TRBV11-2, the J gene TRBJ1-1; 9 nucleotides match TRBD1. This CDR3 contains 15 residues. Germline CDR1 is SGHAT and CDR2 is FQNNGV. The V gene end was trimmed by 1 base and the J gene end by 6 bases; junction bases not matched to a gene: 6. CDR3 residues: CASSLVGQGTPEAFF. The CDR3 DNA follows: TGTGCCAGCAGCTTAGTCGGACAGGGGACGCCTGAAGCTTTCTTT.

The V call is TRBV24-1, the J call TRBJ1-2, with a possible D match to TRBD1 (6 bases). V was trimmed by 4 bases and J by 1 base, leaving 9 bases between them. Germline V gene sequence: CDR1 KGHDR, CDR2 SFDVKD. The CDR3 is 14 amino acids. CDR3 residues: CATSEAGDNYGYTF. CDR3 bases: TGTGCCACCAGTGAGGCAGGGGATAACTATGGCTACACCTTC.

The chain is built from TRBV4-2 and TRBJ2-5, with 8 bases matching TRBD2. V gave up 10 bases and J gave up 1 base; unmatched junction bases: 5. The CDR3 loop spans 13 amino acids. Germline lookup yields CDR1 LGHNA and CDR2 YNFKEQ. CDR3 in DNA: TGTGCCACTCGGGGGGGGGCCCAAGAGACCCAGTACTTC. Its translation: CATRGGAQETQYF.

This rearrangement joins TRBV9 to TRBJ2-1; D is perhaps TRBD2 (5 bases). The germline gives CDR1 SGDLS, CDR2 YYNGEE. The germline V and J ends were trimmed by 0 bases and 7 bases, with 8 bases remaining between them. CDR3 size: 13 residues. The CDR3 reads CASSVAGENEQFF. CDR3 DNA sequence: TGTGCCAGCAGCGTAGCCGGGGAGAATGAGCAGTTCTTC.

This rearrangement joins TRBV6-5 to TRBJ2-7, with a possible D match to TRBD2 (6 bases). The CDR3 covers 15 residues. Trimming took off 6 bases at V and 1 base at J, with 16 bases between the two ends. CDR1 MNHEY and CDR2 SVGAGI come from the germline V gene. CDR3 nucleotide sequence: TGTGCCAGCAGGCTAGAGGGTAGCGGATCCTACGAGCAGTACTTC. Amino acids: CASRLEGSGSYEQYF.

The V call is TRBV27, the J call TRBJ1-6, with 7 positions matching TRBD1. J lost 7 bases, V lost 5 bases, and 8 bases had no gene match. The germline V gene encodes CDR1 MNHEY and CDR2 SMNVEV (reference sequence). The CDR3 runs 15 residues. CDR3 DNA: TGTGCCAGCAGTAGTGGACAGGTGGGGAATTCACCCCTCCACTTT. As protein: CASSSGQVGNSPLHF.